This section outlines one T cell receptor (beta chain) sequence together with its context. Its target is not known. Sequencing libraries made from TCR beta cDNA carried unique molecular identifiers. From the PCR reads, TCRdb called clonotypes with MiXCR, one entry per CDR3 protein. The top ten hold about 10% of the sample, which has 600,000 to 700,000 distinct CDR3 sequences, 55% to 60% seen once. This CDR3 is built from 15 residues. CDR1 and CDR2 from the germline V gene are SGDLS and YYNGEE. J lost 6 bases, V lost 2 bases, and 4 bases had no gene match. This sample is drawn from a study of post-analysis software for immune sequencing data. General observations from the study: Compared with controls, patients showed significantly lower normalized Chao1 diversity. In patients, about five TRBV segments were more frequent than in controls, with TRBV5-6, TRBV5-1 and TRBV20-1 among them.

The sample was blood. The V and J genes are TRBV9 and TRBJ2-7; 14 bases are shared with TRBD2. This TCR derives from a girl aged 2-10 years with multiple sclerosis. CDR3 residues: CASSVVGLAGGEQYF. The CDR3, as DNA: TGTGCCAGCAGCGTTGTCGGACTAGCGGGAGGCGAGCAGTACTTC.